Detailed here is one T cell receptor (beta chain). Antigen specificity is unknown. CDR1 and CDR2 (germline): SGHVS, FNYEAQ. This CDR3 is built from 14 residues. V trimming: 5 bases; J trimming: 6 bases; junction bases outside the gene matches: 7. TCRdb itself ran the 5' RACE reads through MiXCR, one entry per CDR3 protein. The sample lists some 300,000 distinct CDR3 sequences, roughly an eighth seen once, with just over 7% in the top ten. This entry is derived from a study of identical twins. Regarding the study as a whole: Beta out-of-frame sequences showed weaker excess sharing between twins. In monozygotic twins, models underestimated the sharing of out-of-frame TCR alpha.

These records were also assigned to another study, of yellow fever vaccine responses in identical twins.

The rearrangement links TRBV7-6 to TRBJ1-5; the match to TRBD1 covers 7 bases. What was sequenced was CD8+ T cells sorted from blood. The clonotype originates from a woman in her late teens or twenties in good health. The CDR3 protein is CASSRGGAGQPQHF. Written as DNA, the CDR3 is TGTGCCAGCAGCAGAGGGGGCGCCGGTCAGCCCCAGCATTTT. The variable domain in full, completed from reference TRBV7-6 and TRBJ1-5, reads GAGVSQSPRYKVTKRGQDVALRCDPISGHVSLYWYRQALGQGPEFLTYFNYEAQQDKSGLPNDRFSAERPEGSISTLTIQRTEQRDSAMYRCASSRGGAGQPQHFGDGTRLSIL.